This TCR beta chain was profiled in a study of control samples from healthy donors and cancer patients. The data were produced by immunoSEQ multiplex PCR, yet TCRdb's version contains in-frame clones alone and is incomplete. The sample yields some 140,000 clones, roughly 94% seen once. Per germline, CDR1 SGHVS and CDR2 FQNEAQ. This CDR3 is built from 14 residues. V shed 1 base and J shed 0 bases, with 6 bases lying between them. The sequence came from a man aged 60-69 years with colorectal cancer. Material for sequencing was PBMCs. The gene calls are TRBV7-8 and TRBJ2-5; D is uncertain. CDR3 in DNA: TGTGCCAGCAGCTTAGGGGGAAACCAAGAGACCCAGTACTTC. Protein product: CASSLGGNQETQYF.